The clone carrying this T cell receptor beta chain was recorded at least ten times. These data come from a study of T cells in Graves' hyperthyroidism and ophthalmopathy. Amplified regions were TCR beta CDR3 sequences from RNA transcripts. The study used the HTBI primer set for a first-round RT-PCR of the TCR CDR3. TCRdb processed the multiplex PCR reads anew with MiXCR; each CDR3 protein has one entry. The sample consists of hundreds of thousands of distinct CDR3 sequences, 38% of them appearing once. V was clipped by 0 bases and J by 6 bases, with 9 bases between them. This CDR3 region has 13 residues. Germline values: CDR1 SGHRS, CDR2 YFSETQ.

The receptor was isolated from a man aged 18 to 30 with Graves' hyperthyroidism. The J gene is TRBJ1-2, the V gene TRBV5-1; D call uncertain. Sequences were obtained from blood. CDR3 region: CASSLDEKDGYTF. Here the CDR3 DNA reads TGCGCCAGCAGCTTGGACGAAAAGGATGGCTACACCTTC.